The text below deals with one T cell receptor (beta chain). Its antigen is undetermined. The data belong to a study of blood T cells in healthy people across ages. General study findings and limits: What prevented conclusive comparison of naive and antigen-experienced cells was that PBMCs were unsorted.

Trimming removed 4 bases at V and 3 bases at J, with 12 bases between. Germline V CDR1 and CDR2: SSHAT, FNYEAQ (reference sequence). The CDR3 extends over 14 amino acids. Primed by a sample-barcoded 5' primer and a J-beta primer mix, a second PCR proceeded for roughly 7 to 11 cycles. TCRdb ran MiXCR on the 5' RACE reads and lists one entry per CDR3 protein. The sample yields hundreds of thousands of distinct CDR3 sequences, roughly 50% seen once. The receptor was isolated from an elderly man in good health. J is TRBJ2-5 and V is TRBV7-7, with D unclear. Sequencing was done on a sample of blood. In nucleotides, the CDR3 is TGTGCCAGCAGCTCCTCGACTGGGAAAGAGACCCAGTACTTC. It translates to CASSSSTGKETQYF.